These T cell receptor beta chains were read from a single sample in a study of T cells after yellow fever vaccination. TCRdb called the 5' RACE reads again in MiXCR, with one record for every CDR3 protein. The data contain 170,000 or so distinct CDR3 sequences, roughly 8.8% of them singletons. Sequenced here: CD8+ T cells sorted from PBMCs, sampled 45 days after the yellow fever booster vaccination. These receptors all come from a man younger than 35 who received the YFV17D yellow fever vaccine. The CDR3 runs from the conserved cysteine through the conserved F or W. D genes are given only for firm matches. Some rows have no size entry. The others give once, few or many, or a class for an expanded clone.

D,J,size,V,DNA,CDR3
TRBD1,TRBJ1-1,few,TRBV15,TGTGCCACTCGGGACAGGGAGACTGAAGCTTTCTTT,CATRDRETEAFF
TRBD1,TRBJ1-5,few,TRBV7-6,TGTGCCAGCAGCCCCTTAGCCTCGGACAGGGATGGCAATCAGCCCCAGCATTTT,CASSPLASDRDGNQPQHF
-,TRBJ2-7,-,TRBV7-2,TGTGCCAGCAGCTTAGCGCACAGAACCTACGAGCAGTACTTC,CASSLAHRTYEQYF
TRBD1,TRBJ2-7,once,TRBV6-5,TGTGCCAGCAGTTACAGCACAGGGGGGTTCTACGAGCAGTACTTC,CASSYSTGGFYEQYF
-,TRBJ2-2,many,TRBV6-4,TGTGCCAGCAGTGACGGGACAAACACCGGGGAGCTGTTTTTT,CASSDGTNTGELFF
-,TRBJ2-1,-,TRBV6-2/TRBV6-3,TGTGCCAGCAGTTACGGGCTCGGGCCTAACCAGAACGATGAGCAGTTCTTC,CASSYGLGPNQNDEQFF
-,TRBJ1-5,-,TRBV6-2/TRBV6-3,TGTGCCAGCAGTTACTCCGGACCTTCAACCCTTCAGCCCCAGCATTTT,CASSYSGPSTLQPQHF
-,TRBJ1-1,few,TRBV27,TGTGCCAGCAGTTCACTGGGGGTAACTGAAGCTTTCTTT,CASSSLGVTEAFF
-,TRBJ1-6,-,TRBV7-3,TGTGCCAGGGGAGGGGCACCCCTCCACTTT,CARGGAPLHF
TRBD2,TRBJ2-3,-,TRBV6-1,TGTGCCAGCAGTGACTGGCGGGGGGGCAGAAATACGCAGTATTTT,CASSDWRGGRNTQYF
-,TRBJ1-2,few,TRBV4-3,TGCGCCAGCAGCCACAGGTCTATCTACACCTTC,CASSHRSIYTF
-,TRBJ2-3,many,TRBV6-6,TGTGCCAGCAGCCCCCGTGGAGCCCTGGATACGCAGTATTTT,CASSPRGALDTQYF
-,TRBJ1-6,few,TRBV4-1,TGCGCCAGCGCCGGGGGGAACCCTAATTCACCCCTCCACTTT,CASAGGNPNSPLHF
TRBD1,TRBJ1-2,few,TRBV9,TGTGCCAGCAGCGTTAGCGTCGGACAGGAAGGATCTAACTATGGCTACACCTTC,CASSVSVGQEGSNYGYTF
TRBD2,TRBJ2-3,-,TRBV11-2,TGTGCCAGCAGCTTAGTCGGGGGGGGGCCGTATTCAGATACGCAGTATTTT,CASSLVGGGPYSDTQYF
-,TRBJ1-5,few,TRBV7-9,TGTGCCAGCAGCTCGGACAGATATAGCAATCAGCCCCAGCATTTT,CASSSDRYSNQPQHF
TRBD2,TRBJ2-5,many,TRBV15,TGTGCCACCAGCACTCCCTTAGCGGGGGGCGAGACCCAGTACTTC,CATSTPLAGGETQYF
-,TRBJ2-3,few,TRBV7-3,TGTGCCAGCAGCTTAACGGGGTTTGGAGATACGCAGTATTTT,CASSLTGFGDTQYF
-,TRBJ1-2,-,TRBV29-1,TGCAGCGTCCACGCTAACTATGGCTACACCTTC,CSVHANYGYTF
TRBD2,TRBJ2-3,-,TRBV20-1,TGCAGTGCTCCCCTCCTCGGACTAGCCACAGATACGCAGTATTTT,CSAPLLGLATDTQYF
-,TRBJ1-5,-,TRBV12-3/TRBV12-4,TGTGCCAGCAGTCCTACCTATGATCAGCCCCAGCATTTT,CASSPTYDQPQHF
-,TRBJ1-5,few,TRBV19,TGTGCCAGCAAACAAATCGGGGGGCACCAGCCCCAGCATTTT,CASKQIGGHQPQHF
-,TRBJ1-3,-,TRBV7-8,TGTGCCAGCAGCTTATACCCTGGAAACACCATATATTTT,CASSLYPGNTIYF
TRBD1,TRBJ1-1,-,TRBV27,TGTGCCAGCAGTTCCCTGGGACAGGGCCTTGACACTGAAGCTTTCTTT,CASSSLGQGLDTEAFF
TRBD1,TRBJ2-2,few,TRBV7-3,TGTGCCAGCAGCCAGTCCGAAGTGACAGGGCATACCGGGGAGCTGTTTTTT,CASSQSEVTGHTGELFF
-,TRBJ1-1,-,TRBV14,TGTGCCAGCAGCCAAGAAGGGGTCGCAGGGCCCTGGGACACTGAAGCTTTCTTT,CASSQEGVAGPWDTEAFF
-,TRBJ1-3,many,TRBV4-1,TGCGCCAGCAGCCAAGAATGGAGCGAAAGGCCTGGAAACACCATATATTTT,CASSQEWSERPGNTIYF
TRBD2,TRBJ2-3,few,TRBV7-9,TGTGCCAGCAGCGAGACTAGCGGTACCACAGATACGCAGTATTTT,CASSETSGTTDTQYF
-,TRBJ2-3,few,TRBV20-1,TGCAGTGCTAGTAGGCCGGGGTCCACAGATACGCAGTATTTT,CSASRPGSTDTQYF